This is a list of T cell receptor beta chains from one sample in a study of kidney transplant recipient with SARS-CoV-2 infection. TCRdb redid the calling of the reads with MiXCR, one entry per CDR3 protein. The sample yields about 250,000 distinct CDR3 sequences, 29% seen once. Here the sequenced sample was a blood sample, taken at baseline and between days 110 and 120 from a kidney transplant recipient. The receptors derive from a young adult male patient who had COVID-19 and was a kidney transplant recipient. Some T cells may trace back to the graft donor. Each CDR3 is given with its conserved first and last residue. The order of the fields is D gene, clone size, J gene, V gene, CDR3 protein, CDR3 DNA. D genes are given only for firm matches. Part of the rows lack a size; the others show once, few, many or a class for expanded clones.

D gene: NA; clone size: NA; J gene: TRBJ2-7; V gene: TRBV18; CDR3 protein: CASGAGSYEQYF; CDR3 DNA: TGTGCCAGCGGTGCGGGGTCCTACGAGCAGTACTTC
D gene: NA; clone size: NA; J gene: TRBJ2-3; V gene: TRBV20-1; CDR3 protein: CSATRGKDTQYF; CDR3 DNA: TGCAGTGCTACCCGGGGGAAGGATACGCAGTATTTT
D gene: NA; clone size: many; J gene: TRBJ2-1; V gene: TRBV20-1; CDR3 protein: CSARVALEQFF; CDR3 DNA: TGCAGTGCTAGAGTGGCCCTGGAGCAGTTCTTC
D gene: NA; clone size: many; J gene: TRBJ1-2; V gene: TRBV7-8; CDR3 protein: CASSCFSFTRKTYGYTF; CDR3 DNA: TGTGCCAGCAGCTGTTTCTCGTTTACCCGAAAGACCTATGGCTACACCTTC
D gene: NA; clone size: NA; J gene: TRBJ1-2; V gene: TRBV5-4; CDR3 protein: CASRFPVPGKTYGYIF; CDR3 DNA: TGTGCCAGCCGATTTCCCGTACCAGGAAAGACCTATGGCTACATCTTC
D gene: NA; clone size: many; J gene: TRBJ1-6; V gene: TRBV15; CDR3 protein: CATSSQVNRDVNSPLHF; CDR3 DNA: TGTGCCACCAGCAGTCAAGTTAACCGGGACGTGAATTCACCCCTCCACTTT
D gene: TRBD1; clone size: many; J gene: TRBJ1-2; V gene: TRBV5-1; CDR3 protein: CASSLGRQGWDYGYTF; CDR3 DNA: TGCGCCAGCAGCTTGGGGCGACAGGGTTGGGACTATGGCTACACCTTC
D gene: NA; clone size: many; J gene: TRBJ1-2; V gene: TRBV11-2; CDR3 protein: CASSLDDQDSTVYGYTF; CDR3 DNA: TGTGCCAGCAGCTTAGATGATCAGGACTCAACGGTCTATGGCTACACCTTC
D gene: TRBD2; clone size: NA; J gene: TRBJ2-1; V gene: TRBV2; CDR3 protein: CASRPTSGGHNEQFF; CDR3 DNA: TGTGCCAGCCGTCCGACTAGCGGGGGGCACAATGAGCAGTTCTTC
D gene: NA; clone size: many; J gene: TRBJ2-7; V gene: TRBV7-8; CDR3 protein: CASSGVTSYEQYF; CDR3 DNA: TGTGCCAGCAGCGGGGTAACCTCCTACGAGCAGTACTTC
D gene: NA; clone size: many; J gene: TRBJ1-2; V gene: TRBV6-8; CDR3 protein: CASSILVRSRKTYGYTF; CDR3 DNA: TGTGCCAGCAGTATACTCGTACGCTCTAGAAAGACCTATGGCTACACCTTC
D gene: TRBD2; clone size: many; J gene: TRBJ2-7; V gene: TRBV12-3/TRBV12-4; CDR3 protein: CASSSGGKGRVYEQYF; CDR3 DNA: TGTGCCAGCAGTTCCGGGGGGAAGGGACGGGTCTACGAGCAGTACTTC
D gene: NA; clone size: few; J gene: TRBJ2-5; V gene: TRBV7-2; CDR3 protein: CASSRIRVSEETQYF; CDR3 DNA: TGTGCCAGCAGCCGAATCAGGGTTTCCGAAGAGACCCAGTACTTC
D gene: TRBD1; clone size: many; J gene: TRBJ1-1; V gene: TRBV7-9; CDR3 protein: CASSADFFSGTGAFF; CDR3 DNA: TGTGCCAGCAGCGCAGACTTTTTCTCCGGGACAGGAGCTTTCTTT
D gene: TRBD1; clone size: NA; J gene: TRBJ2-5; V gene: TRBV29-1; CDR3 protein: CSVVQGYQETQYF; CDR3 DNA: TGCAGCGTTGTACAGGGGTACCAAGAGACCCAGTACTTC
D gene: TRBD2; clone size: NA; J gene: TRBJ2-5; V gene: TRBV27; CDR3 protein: CASGSRGVVGQETQYF; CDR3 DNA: TGTGCCAGCGGTTCCCGGGGGGTAGTTGGGCAAGAGACCCAGTACTTC
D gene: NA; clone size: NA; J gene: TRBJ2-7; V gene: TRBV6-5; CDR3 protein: CAGSYRGPLYEQYF; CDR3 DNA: TGTGCCGGCAGTTACCGGGGGCCCCTCTACGAGCAGTACTTC
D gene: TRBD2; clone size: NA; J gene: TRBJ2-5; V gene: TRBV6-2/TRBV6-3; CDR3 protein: CASSYDPGGLGETQYF; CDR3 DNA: TGTGCCAGCAGTTACGATCCGGGAGGGCTTGGAGAGACCCAGTACTTC
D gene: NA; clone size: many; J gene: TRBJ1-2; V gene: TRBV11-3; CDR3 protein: CASSRKYDLGKTYGYTF; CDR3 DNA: TGTGCCAGCAGCAGAAAGTACGATCTCGGAAAGACCTATGGCTACACCTTC
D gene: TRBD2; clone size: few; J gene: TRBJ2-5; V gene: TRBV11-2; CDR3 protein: CASSFLVAGAETQYF; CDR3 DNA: TGTGCCAGCAGCTTTCTGGTAGCGGGAGCAGAGACCCAGTACTTC
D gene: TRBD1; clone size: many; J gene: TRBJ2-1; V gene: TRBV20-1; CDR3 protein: CSARTRDSNNEQFF; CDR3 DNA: TGCAGTGCTAGAACCAGGGACAGTAACAATGAGCAGTTCTTC
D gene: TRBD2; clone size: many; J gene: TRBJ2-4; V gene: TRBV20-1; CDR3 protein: CSARDPNPIAGGVIQYF; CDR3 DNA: TGCAGTGCTAGAGACCCAAACCCCATAGCGGGAGGGGTCATTCAGTACTTC
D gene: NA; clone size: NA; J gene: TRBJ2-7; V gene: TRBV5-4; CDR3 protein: CASSSKGLSNYGQYF; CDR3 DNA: TGTGCCAGCAGCTCAAAGGGACTGTCGAACTACGGGCAGTACTTC
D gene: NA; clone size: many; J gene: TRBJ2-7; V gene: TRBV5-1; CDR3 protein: CASSASAGLTHEQYF; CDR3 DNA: TGCGCCAGCAGCGCCTCCGCGGGACTGACTCACGAGCAGTACTTC
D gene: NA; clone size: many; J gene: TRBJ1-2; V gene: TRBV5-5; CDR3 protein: CASMSNVSRKTYGYTF; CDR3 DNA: TGTGCCAGCATGTCTAATGTCTCGCGAAAGACCTATGGCTACACCTTC
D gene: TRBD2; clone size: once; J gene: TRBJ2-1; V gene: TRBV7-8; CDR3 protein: CTSSLGGTSGGLGSYNEQFF; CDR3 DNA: TGTACCAGCAGCTTAGGTGGGACTAGCGGGGGCCTGGGCTCCTACAATGAGCAGTTCTTC
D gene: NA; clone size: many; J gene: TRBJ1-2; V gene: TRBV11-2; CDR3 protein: CASSVKATSRKTYGYTF; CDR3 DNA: TGTGCCAGCAGCGTGAAAGCAACAAGCAGAAAGACCTATGGCTACACCTTC